This TCR beta chain was identified in a study of beta chain features in type 1 diabetes. Whole-study results and caveats: VDJ junctions from patients with type 1 diabetes contained fewer insertions and more deletions. TCRB CDR3s from Type 1 diabetes patients were moderately but significantly shorter in all four CD4+ subsets.

This CDR3 is 13 amino acids long. Germline-derived CDR1 and CDR2 are GTSNPN and SVGIG (reference sequence). Trimming removed 0 bases from V and 3 bases from J, with 8 bases in between. Details on this clone: The antigen is not known. Other nucleotide sequences from this sample produce the same CDR3.

The study reverse transcribed the entire isolated RNA, so it sequenced expressed TCRB transcripts. Each sample of naive, central memory or regulatory T cells had, on average, roughly 3.4 million reads. Data came from immunoSEQ multiplex PCR; TCRdb stores just in-frame clones and leaves some out. The table records 640,000 or so clones, roughly an eighth of them present only once. The authors sorted CD4+ naive, central memory, regulatory and stem cell-like memory cells via CD45RO/CCR7/CD25/CD127/CD95/CD27. Sorted populations all had greater than 95% purity. The V call is TRBV30, the J call TRBJ1-1; TRBD1 is a possible D gene (6 bases). The sample comprised naive CD4+ T cells from blood. This clonotype originated in a man between 18 and 35 years old with type 1 diabetes. CDR3 in amino acids: CAWSVQGDTEAFF. For the CDR3, the DNA is TGTGCCTGGAGTGTACAGGGCGACACTGAAGCTTTCTTT.